Presented here are 10 T cell receptor beta chains from one specimen sequenced in a study of cytomegalovirus exposure and HLA in healthy donors. Primers: 60 Vbeta forward and 13 Jbeta reverse. The table came from immunoSEQ multiplex PCR; TCRdb's copy has only in-frame clones and leaves some out. The sample table sets out about 130,000 clones. The sample comprised PBMCs. Every receptor here comes from a woman in her sixties or seventies in good health and CMV-seronegative.

The J gene is TRBJ1-1, the V gene TRBV28; D is ambiguous. V shed 3 bases and J shed 3 bases, with 8 bases lying between them. Germline V gene data show CDR1 as MDHEN and CDR2 as SYDVKM. This CDR3 spans 13 amino acids. CDR3 sequence: CASSFLRDTEAFF. As DNA, the CDR3 is TGTGCCAGCAGTTTTCTGAGGGACACTGAAGCTTTCTTT.

The gene calls are TRBV25-1 and TRBJ2-1; 10 positions agree with TRBD2. CDR3 length: 15 residues. CDR1 MGHDK and CDR2 SYGVNS come from the germline V gene. With 5 bases clipped from V and 5 bases from J, the junction kept 6 bases outside the gene matches. The CDR3 DNA sequence: TGTGCCAGCAGTAAAGCGGGGGGGCCCCACAATGAGCAGTTCTTC. This sequence encodes CASSKAGGPHNEQFF.

The rearrangement uses TRBV11-2 and TRBJ2-2; 11 bases fit TRBD1. With 3 bases clipped from V and 4 bases from J, the junction kept 10 bases outside the gene matches. Germline assignment: CDR1 SGHAT and CDR2 FQNNGV. The CDR3 spans 18 residues. The CDR3 protein is CASSFPRDRGISTGELFF. The CDR3 nucleotides are TGTGCCAGCAGCTTCCCTCGGGACAGGGGGATCAGCACCGGGGAGCTGTTTTTT.

V is TRBV2 and J is TRBJ2-7, with 7 nucleotides matching TRBD1. The CDR3 has 14 residues. Germline V lookup: CDR1 SNHLY, CDR2 FYNNEI. V trimming: 2 bases; J trimming: 4 bases; junction bases outside the gene matches: 5. CDR3 DNA: TGTGCCAGCAGTGAACAAGGGGGCGAGTACGAGCAGTACTTC. This translates into CASSEQGGEYEQYF.

The chain employs TRBV6-4 and TRBJ2-1; 7 nucleotides match TRBD2. The CDR3 is 16 residues long. CDR1 and CDR2 from the germline V gene are MRHNA and SNTAGT. The V segment lost 2 bases and the J segment 3 bases; nucleotides outside the gene matches: 7. In nucleotides, the CDR3 is TGTGCCAGCAGTGACAGTGGCGGGAGCAACTACAATGAGCAGTTCTTC. It translates to CASSDSGGSNYNEQFF.

This chain connects TRBV29-1 to TRBJ1-1; D remains unclear. The CDR3 contains 12 residues. Looked up from germline, CDR1 is SQVTM and CDR2 is ANQGSEA. Trimming cost V 7 bases and J 4 bases, with 13 bases left between them. CDR3 amino acids: CSATVEGTEAFF. The CDR3 nucleotides read TGCAGCGCTACCGTCGAGGGCACTGAAGCTTTCTTT. The variable domain in full, completed from reference TRBV29-1 and TRBJ1-1, reads SAVISQKPSRDICQRGTSLTIQCQVDSQVTMMFWYRQQPGQSLTLIATANQGSEATYESGFVIDKFPISRPNLTFSTLTVSNMSPEDSSIYLCSATVEGTEAFFGQGTRLTVV.

Comments on this clone: A junction boundary mismatches the germline segment, possibly from a read error. This sample also contains other DNA sequences that code for the same CDR3. The V gene is TRBV5-1, the J gene TRBJ1-4; D unresolved. The germline CDR1 and CDR2 sequences are SGHRS and YFSETQ. This CDR3 region has 14 residues. Written as DNA, the CDR3 is TGCGCCAGCAGCTTGTCTGCAACTAATGAAAAGCTGTTTTTT. It specifies CASSLSATNEKLFF.

This chain uses TRBV23-1 with TRBJ2-3; 10 bases agree with TRBD1. TRBV23-1 is noted as an ORF with a role that remains uncertain. The CDR3 length is 16 residues. J gave up 6 bases and V 3 bases, and 9 bases lay outside the gene matches. The CDR3 nucleotides are TGCGCCAGCAGTCATTCGGGACAGGGGTCGATGGATACGCAGTATTTT. It codes for CASSHSGQGSMDTQYF.

The chain links TRBV6-5 to TRBJ2-1, with D possibly matching TRBD2 (6 bases). The germline V and J ends were trimmed by 4 bases and 5 bases, with 18 bases remaining between them. The CDR3 extends over 16 amino acids. Germline V gene lookup returns CDR1 MNHEY and CDR2 SVGAGI. The CDR3 reads CASSFPGRLGNNEQFF. The CDR3 nucleotides are TGTGCCAGCAGTTTCCCAGGGAGGCTAGGGAACAATGAGCAGTTCTTC.

The V gene is TRBV6-5, the J gene TRBJ1-2; 9 nucleotides match TRBD1. J gave up 5 bases and V 6 bases, and 7 bases lay outside the gene matches. This CDR3 spans 14 amino acids. The germline gives CDR1 MNHEY, CDR2 SVGAGI. CDR3 amino acids: CASRGTGQGYGYTF. The CDR3, as DNA: TGTGCCAGCAGAGGAACGGGACAGGGATATGGCTACACCTTC.